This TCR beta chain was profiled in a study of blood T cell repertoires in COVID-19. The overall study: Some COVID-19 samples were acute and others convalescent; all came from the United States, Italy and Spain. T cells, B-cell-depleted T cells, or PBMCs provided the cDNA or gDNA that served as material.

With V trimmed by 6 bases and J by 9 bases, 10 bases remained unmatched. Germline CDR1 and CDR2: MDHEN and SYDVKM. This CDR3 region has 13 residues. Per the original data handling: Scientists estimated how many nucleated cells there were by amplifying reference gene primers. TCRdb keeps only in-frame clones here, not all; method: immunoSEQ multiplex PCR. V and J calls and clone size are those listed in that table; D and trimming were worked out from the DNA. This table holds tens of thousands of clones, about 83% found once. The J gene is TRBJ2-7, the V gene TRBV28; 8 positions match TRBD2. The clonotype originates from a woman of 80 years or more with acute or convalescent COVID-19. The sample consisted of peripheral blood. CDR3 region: CASSPSASGWQYF. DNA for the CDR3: TGTGCCAGCAGCCCGTCGGCTAGCGGGTGGCAGTACTTC. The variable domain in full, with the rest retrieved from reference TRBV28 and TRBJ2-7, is DVKVTQSSRYLVKRTGEKVFLECVQDMDHENMFWYRQDPGLGLRLIYFSYDVKMKEKGDIPEGYSVSREKKERFSLILESASTNQTSMYLCASSPSASGWQYFGPGTRLTVT.